This T cell receptor beta chain was obtained from a study of monozygotic twins with inflammatory bowel disease. This CDR3 has 13 amino acids. The germline V gene has CDR1 SQVTM and CDR2 ANQGSEA. Total RNA from whole blood was isolated with no T cell sorting. Researchers used around 3,400 ng of total RNA for each TCR library. TCRdb re-called the 5' RACE reads and catalogs CDR3 proteins one per entry, DNA excluded. With over 200,000 distinct CDR3 sequences in the sample, the ten largest clones hold around 7.7%. The sample was blood. The chain joins TRBV29-1 to TRBJ1-1. This receptor was obtained from a human donor with ulcerative colitis or Crohn's disease, or a healthy co-twin of an affected twin (not recorded which). CDR3: CSVGGAGGTEAFF. Full variable domain (missing parts from reference TRBV29-1 and TRBJ1-1): SAVISQKPSRDICQRGTSLTIQCQVDSQVTMMFWYRQQPGQSLTLIATANQGSEATYESGFVIDKFPISRPNLTFSTLTVSNMSPEDSSIYLCSVGGAGGTEAFFGQGTRLTVV.